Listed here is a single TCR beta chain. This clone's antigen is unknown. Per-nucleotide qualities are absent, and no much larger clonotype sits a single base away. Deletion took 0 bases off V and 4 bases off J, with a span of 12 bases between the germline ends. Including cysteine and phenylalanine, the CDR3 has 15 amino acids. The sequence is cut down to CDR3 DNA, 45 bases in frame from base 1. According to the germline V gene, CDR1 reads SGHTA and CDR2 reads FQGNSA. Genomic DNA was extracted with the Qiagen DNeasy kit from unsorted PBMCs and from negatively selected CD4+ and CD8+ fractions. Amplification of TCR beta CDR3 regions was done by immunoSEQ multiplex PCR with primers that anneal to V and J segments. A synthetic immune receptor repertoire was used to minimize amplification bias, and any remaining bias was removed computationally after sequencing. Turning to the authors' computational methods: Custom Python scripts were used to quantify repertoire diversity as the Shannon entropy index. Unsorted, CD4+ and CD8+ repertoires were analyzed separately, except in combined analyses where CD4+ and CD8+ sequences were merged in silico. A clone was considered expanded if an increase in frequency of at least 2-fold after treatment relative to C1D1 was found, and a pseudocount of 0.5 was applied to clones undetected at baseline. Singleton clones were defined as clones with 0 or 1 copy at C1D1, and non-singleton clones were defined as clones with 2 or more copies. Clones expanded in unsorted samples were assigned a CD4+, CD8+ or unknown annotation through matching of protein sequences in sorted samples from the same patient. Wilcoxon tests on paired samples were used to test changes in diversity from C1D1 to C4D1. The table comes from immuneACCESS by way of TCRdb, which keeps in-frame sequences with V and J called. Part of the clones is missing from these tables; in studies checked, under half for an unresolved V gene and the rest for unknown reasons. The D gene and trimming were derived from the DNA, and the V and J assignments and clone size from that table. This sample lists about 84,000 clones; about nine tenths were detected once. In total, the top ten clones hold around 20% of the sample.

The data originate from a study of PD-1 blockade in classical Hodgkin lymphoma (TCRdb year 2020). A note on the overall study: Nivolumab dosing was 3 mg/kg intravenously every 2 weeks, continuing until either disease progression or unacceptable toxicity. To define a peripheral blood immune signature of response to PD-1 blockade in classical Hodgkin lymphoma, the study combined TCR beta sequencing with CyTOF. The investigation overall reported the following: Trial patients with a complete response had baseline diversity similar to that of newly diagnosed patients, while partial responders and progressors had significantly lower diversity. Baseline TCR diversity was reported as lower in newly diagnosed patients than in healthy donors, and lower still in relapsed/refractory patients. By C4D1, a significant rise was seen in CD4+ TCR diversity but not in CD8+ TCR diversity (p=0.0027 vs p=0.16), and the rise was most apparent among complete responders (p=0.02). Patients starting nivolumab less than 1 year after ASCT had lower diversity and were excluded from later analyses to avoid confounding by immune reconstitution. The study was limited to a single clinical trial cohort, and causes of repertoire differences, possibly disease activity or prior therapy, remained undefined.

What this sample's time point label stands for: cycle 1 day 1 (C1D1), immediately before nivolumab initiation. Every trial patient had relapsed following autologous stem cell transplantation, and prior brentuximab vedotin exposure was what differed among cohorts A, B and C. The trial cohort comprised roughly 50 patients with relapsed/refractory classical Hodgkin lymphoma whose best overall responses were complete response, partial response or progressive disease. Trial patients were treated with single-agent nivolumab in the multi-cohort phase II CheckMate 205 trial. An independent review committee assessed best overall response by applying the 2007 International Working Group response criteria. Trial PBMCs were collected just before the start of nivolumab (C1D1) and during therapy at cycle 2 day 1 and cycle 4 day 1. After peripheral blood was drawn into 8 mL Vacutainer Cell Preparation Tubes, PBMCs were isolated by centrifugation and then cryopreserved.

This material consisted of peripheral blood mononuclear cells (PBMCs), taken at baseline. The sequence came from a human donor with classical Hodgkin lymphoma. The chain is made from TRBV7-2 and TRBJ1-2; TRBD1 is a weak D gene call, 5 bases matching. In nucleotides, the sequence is TGTGCCAGCAGCTTAGCGGCCCTTGACAGCTATGGCTACACCTTC. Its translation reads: CASSLAALDSYGYTF.